These 5 T cell receptor beta chains came from one sample sequenced in a study of blood T cell repertoires in COVID-19. Sequenced by immunoSEQ multiplex PCR; TCRdb stores in-frame clones only, minus some. Of about 200,000 clones in the sample, roughly 86% were seen once. The sequencing input was PBMCs or T cells enriched from blood (not recorded which). These receptors were taken from a woman aged 30 to 39 with acute COVID-19.

This chain uses TRBV25-1 with TRBJ1-5; 9 bases are shared with TRBD1. Germline lookup yields CDR1 MGHDK and CDR2 SYGVNS. The CDR3 spans 16 residues. Trimming took 5 bases from V and 3 from J; bases not matched to a gene: 8. For the CDR3, the DNA is TGTGCCAGCAGTCCCTCCGGGACAGGGTCCAATCAGCCCCAGCATTTT. Amino acids: CASSPSGTGSNQPQHF.

This chain connects TRBV6-5 to TRBJ2-4; the match to TRBD1 covers 7 bases. Germline V gives CDR1 MNHEY, CDR2 SVGAGI. The CDR3 totals 15 residues. J gave up 1 base and V 8 bases, and 8 bases lay outside the gene matches. The CDR3 DNA follows: TGTGCCAGCCGAAGGGGGCAGGGGGCCAAAAACATTCAGTACTTC. Translated: CASRRGQGAKNIQYF.

The V gene is TRBV9, the J gene TRBJ2-2; possible D gene TRBD2, 5 bases. V was trimmed by 2 bases and J by 7 bases, leaving 15 bases between them. The CDR3 is made up of 15 amino acids. The germline gives CDR1 SGDLS, CDR2 YYNGEE. CDR3 loop: CASSVQEATVGELFF. The CDR3 DNA sequence: TGTGCCAGCAGCGTTCAGGAGGCGACCGTCGGGGAGCTGTTTTTT.

The CDR3 coding sequence is TGTGCCAGCAGCTTAGTGGTTGCTAGCGGGGGTAATGAGCAGTTCTTC. It specifies CASSLVVASGGNEQFF. The chain is built from TRBV7-8 and TRBJ2-1; TRBD2 aligns across 10 bases. V gave up 1 base and J gave up 7 bases; unmatched junction bases: 7. The V gene's germline CDR1 is SGHVS and CDR2 FQNEAQ. This CDR3 comprises 16 residues. The complete variable domain, with remaining parts taken from reference TRBV7-8 and TRBJ2-1, reads GAGVSQSPRYKVAKRGQDVALRCDPISGHVSLFWYQQALGQGPEFLTYFQNEAQLDKSGLPSDRFFAERPEGSVSTLKIQRTQQEDSAVYLCASSLVVASGGNEQFFGPGTRLTVL.

This rearrangement joins TRBV6-5 to TRBJ2-3, with 10 bases aligning to TRBD1. The CDR3 consists of 15 residues. Germline V CDR1 and CDR2: MNHEY, SVGAGI. Germline trimming cut 6 bases from V and 4 bases from J; bases unmatched to any gene: 7. CDR3 protein: CASRRGTGESDTQYF. The DNA of the CDR3 is TGTGCCAGCAGGCGCGGGACAGGGGAGTCAGATACGCAGTATTTT.